This T cell receptor (beta chain) was recorded in a study of cytomegalovirus exposure and HLA in healthy donors. General study findings and limits: Roughly even sequencing depth across donors was the assumption behind the presence/absence analyses. Later on, a genetic analysis was performed. It linked a missense variant in DCLRE1C with V- and J-gene trimming of TCR beta.

Primers for the PCR totalled 60 Vbeta and 13 Jbeta. Some clones are missing from TCRdb's copy, which holds only in-frame ones; the method was immunoSEQ multiplex PCR. The data contain about 160,000 clones, about 85% of them seen just once; the ten biggest clones take up more than 2%. In regard to this clone: Antigen specificity is unknown.

This CDR3 has 21 amino acids. This TCR came from a man between 18 and 29 years old in good health and CMV-seropositive. The chain joins TRBV21-1 to TRBJ2-1; the D call of TRBD2 is as the table states it, not checked on the DNA. TRBV21-1 counts as a pseudogene. The sample comprised PBMCs. The CDR3 sequence: CASYSLQRNVASGGTYNEQFF. The CDR3 bases are TGTGCCAGCTACAGCCTACAGAGAAACGTGGCTAGCGGGGGGACCTACAATGAGCAGTTCTTC.